These T cell receptor beta chains were read from a single sample in a study of blood T cell repertoires in COVID-19. Clones were sequenced by immunoSEQ multiplex PCR, and TCRdb holds only the in-frame ones, with some missing. Of around 400,000 clones in the sample, more than 70% were seen once. Sequencing was carried out using PBMCs or T cells enriched from blood (not recorded which). The receptors stem from a woman under 30 who had been exposed to COVID-19. Each CDR3 is given with its conserved first and last residue. D genes are given only for firm matches.

d_gene	v_gene	j_gene	CDR3aa
-	TRBV7-9	TRBJ2-7	CASSLAISSSYEQYF
TRBD2	TRBV7-2	TRBJ2-1	CASSRTSGGLNEQFF
-	TRBV6-5	TRBJ2-7	CASSYQGTSYEQYF
TRBD1	TRBV7-2	TRBJ2-5	CASSLSGGPQETQYF
TRBD1	TRBV2	TRBJ2-2	CASRDRNTGELFF
TRBD1	TRBV6-2/TRBV6-3	TRBJ2-2	CASSYSTGVTGELFF
TRBD2	TRBV10-3	TRBJ2-1	CAISGATSGGTHSYNEQFF
TRBD1	TRBV5-4	TRBJ2-2	CASGDRDETRELFF
-	TRBV9	TRBJ2-1	CASSVMMAGTYNEQFF
-	TRBV15	TRBJ1-5	CATSRPDEGFLMLAQHF
TRBD1	TRBV4-2	TRBJ2-7	CASGFHDRVDEQYF
TRBD1	TRBV6-5	TRBJ2-7	CASNPRTGPSYEQYF
-	TRBV5-1	TRBJ1-1	CASSLDSLFAEAFF
-	TRBV12-3/TRBV12-4	TRBJ1-2	CASSPDGYTF
-	TRBV20-1	TRBJ2-1	CSAPGGEQFF
TRBD1	TRBV15	TRBJ1-4	CATSRGVGTGTNEKLFF
-	TRBV28	TRBJ2-7	CASSPPGYLYEQYF
-	TRBV6-4	TRBJ2-5	CASSVVPGKQETQYF
-	TRBV10-3	TRBJ2-7	CAISAQGPGEQYF
TRBD2	TRBV7-9	TRBJ2-1	CASSLGTSGSSYNEQFF
TRBD1	TRBV30	TRBJ2-2	CAWSRQGSGELFF
TRBD2	TRBV18	TRBJ2-7	CASSPSAGGYEQYF
-	TRBV27	TRBJ2-7	CASSLYGGRNYEQYF
-	TRBV29-1	TRBJ2-7	CSVEDGEQTSSYEQYF
TRBD2	TRBV9	TRBJ2-1	CASSVVGSSGFNEQFF
-	TRBV6-5	TRBJ2-3	CASSTSSDTQYF
TRBD2	TRBV14	TRBJ2-5	CASSQGSGRWETQYF
-	TRBV2	TRBJ2-7	CASSDGPFYEQYF
TRBD2	TRBV4-2	TRBJ2-5	CASSPEGGGGQETQYF
-	TRBV27	TRBJ2-1	CASNIGAPGRNEQFF
-	TRBV9	TRBJ1-6	CASSSGRGNSPLHF
TRBD1	TRBV28	TRBJ1-2	CASSLPGQGAAGYTF
-	TRBV6-2/TRBV6-3	TRBJ1-2	CASSPRTDNYGYTF
-	TRBV27	TRBJ2-3	CASSPLTTQGPGDTQYF
TRBD1	TRBV7-3	TRBJ1-1	CASSLDRGNTEAFF
-	TRBV4-3	TRBJ1-5	CASSQKYPQFNQPQHF
TRBD2	TRBV5-1	TRBJ2-1	CASKSITGTSVYNEQFF
-	TRBV19	TRBJ1-1	CASSAIGKGRTEAFF
-	TRBV7-2	TRBJ2-7	CASSFVDRTYEQYF
-	TRBV6-5	TRBJ1-6	CASSYRVSSYNSPLHF
-	TRBV12-2	TRBJ1-1	CASRRRQGLNTEAFF
TRBD1	TRBV28	TRBJ2-7	CASSSPDRALTYEQYF
TRBD2	TRBV5-4	TRBJ2-1	CASSLAYGGGLYNEQFF
-	TRBV15	TRBJ1-1	CATSRARGSAGNTEAFF
-	TRBV18	TRBJ2-7	CASSGAQSSYEQYF
-	TRBV3-1/TRBV3-2	TRBJ2-7	CASSLSVGYEQYF
-	TRBV28	TRBJ1-3	CASSLTESGNTIYF
-	TRBV7-2	TRBJ1-6	CASSLVGLNSPLHF
-	TRBV18	TRBJ1-3	CASSPYSGNTIYF
-	TRBV19	TRBJ2-2	CASSRMPRGTGELFF
TRBD1	TRBV6-5	TRBJ1-2	CASSATGVPWSGYTF
-	TRBV7-9	TRBJ2-7	CASSSTESSYEQYF
-	TRBV7-2	TRBJ1-1	CASSLARESTEAFF
TRBD2	TRBV2	TRBJ2-3	CASSLRDYRNF
TRBD1	TRBV28	TRBJ2-1	CASRITGQGVPYNEQFF
-	TRBV4-1	TRBJ1-2	CASSQDGAGYGYTF
-	TRBV28	TRBJ1-5	CASTSGGGLGQPQHF
-	TRBV6-2/TRBV6-3	TRBJ2-2	CASSYPLGLLTGELFF
-	TRBV7-2	TRBJ1-2	CASSLGSGAVGYTF
-	TRBV19	TRBJ1-5	CASSDRPIGDQPQHF